The 17 T cell receptor beta chains below all came from one sample that was sequenced in a study of shared clonotypes between healthy human individuals. Sequenced by immunoSEQ multiplex PCR; TCRdb stores in-frame clones only, minus some. The profile shows about 470,000 clones, 70% to 80% of them singletons. Sequencing used PBMCs. The receptors here all came from a woman aged 40-49 years in good health. Some clones in this sample may be carry-over from other donors' samples.

The chain is built from TRBV4-3 and TRBJ2-1; D is unclear. V lost 0 bases and J 6 bases, leaving 15 bases between the germline ends. CDR1 and CDR2 from the germline V gene are LGHNA and YSLEER. This CDR3 region has 16 residues. CDR3 nucleotides: TGCGCCAGCAGCCAAGATCCAGGCCAACCCTCCAATGAGCAGTTCTTC. It codes for CASSQDPGQPSNEQFF.

The chain links TRBV18 to TRBJ1-6; 12 bases are shared with TRBD1. This CDR3 region has 15 residues. V gave up 2 bases and J gave up 9 bases; unmatched junction bases: 2. Germline loops: CDR1 KGHSH, CDR2 LQKENI. In DNA form, the CDR3 reads TGTGCCAGCTCACCAGGGACAGGGGGCCTTTCACCCCTCCACTTT. Protein sequence: CASSPGTGGLSPLHF.

V gene TRBV19 combines with J gene TRBJ2-1, with TRBD2 identical over 9 bases. CDR3 length: 16 amino acids. The ends lost 3 bases at V and 10 bases at J; junction bases unmatched: 13. The germline V gene encodes CDR1 LNHDA and CDR2 SQIVND (reference sequence). The CDR3 coding sequence is TGTGCCAGTAGTATCGAGCTAGCGGGGACGCTTAGGGAGCAGTTCTTC. Its translation is CASSIELAGTLREQFF. Complete variable domain (other parts from reference TRBV19 and TRBJ2-1): DGGITQSPKYLFRKEGQNVTLSCEQNLNHDAMYWYRQDPGQGLRLIYYSQIVNDFQKGDIAEGYSVSREKKESFPLTVTSAQKNPTAFYLCASSIELAGTLREQFFGPGTRLTVL.

The rearrangement joins TRBV5-1 to TRBJ2-5; D is unclear. Germline CDR1 is SGHRS and CDR2 is YFSETQ. The CDR3 has 13 amino acids. The V end was cut by 0 bases, the J end by 0 bases, with 3 bases between. The CDR3: CASSLENQETQYF. The CDR3, as DNA: TGCGCCAGCAGCTTGGAGAACCAAGAGACCCAGTACTTC.

This rearrangement joins TRBV7-7 to TRBJ1-2; TRBD1 might be the D (5 bases). In germline, CDR1 is SSHAT, CDR2 FNYEAQ (reference sequence). V dropped 5 bases and J dropped 7 bases, with 8 bases sitting between them. The CDR3 consists of 11 residues. CDR3 coding DNA: TGTGCCAGCAGCCAGGGCGGTGGCTACACCTTC. Protein product: CASSQGGGYTF.

V usage is TRBV5-6 and J usage is TRBJ1-1, with 8 positions matching TRBD1. Per the germline V gene, CDR1 is SGHDT and CDR2 is YYEEEE. The V and J ends lost 3 bases and 11 bases, in that order; junction bases with no gene match: 9. This CDR3 is built from 13 residues. The chain's CDR3 is CASSSQPGGSAFF. The CDR3 DNA sequence: TGTGCCAGCAGCTCTCAACCAGGGGGCTCGGCTTTCTTT.

The rearrangement links TRBV5-1 to TRBJ1-5; the D gene is possibly TRBD1 (5 bases). This CDR3 region has 16 residues. The V gene lost 0 bases and the J gene lost 8 bases, with 18 bases spanning the gap. CDR1 is SGHRS and CDR2 is YFSETQ in the germline V gene. In DNA form, the CDR3 reads TGCGCCAGCAGCTTGGGTGGGACCGGTGGCGGTGAGCCCCAGCATTTT. Translation: CASSLGGTGGGEPQHF.

In nucleotides, the CDR3 is TGTGCCAGCAGCTTCGGCGGGAGGGCCAATGAGCAGTTCTTC. It is translated as CASSFGGRANEQFF. V and J are TRBV5-6 and TRBJ2-1, with 9 bases fitting TRBD2. The CDR3 runs to 14 residues. V lost 2 bases and J lost 6; bases outside the gene matches: 3. CDR1 is SGHDT, CDR2 YYEEEE, per germline.

The rearrangement joins TRBV29-1 to TRBJ2-5, with 7 bases identical to TRBD1. The junction had 2 bases not matched to a gene; V was cut back by 2 bases and J by 2 bases. Germline CDR1 SQVTM, CDR2 ANQGSEA. This CDR3 spans 13 amino acids. CDR3 nucleotides: TGCAGCGTTGAACCGGGACAGCAAGAGACCCAGTACTTC. Its protein is CSVEPGQQETQYF.

V usage is TRBV5-1 and J usage is TRBJ1-2, with D possibly TRBD1 on 6 matching bases. Trimming pared 4 bases from V and 11 bases from J, leaving 18 bases between. Germline V lookup: CDR1 SGHRS, CDR2 YFSETQ. This CDR3 has 13 residues. The CDR3, as DNA: TGCGCCAGCAGCCTGGACAGTAACTATCTGTACACCTTC. This sequence encodes CASSLDSNYLYTF.

This clone has only a few counts. The chain is built from TRBV30 and TRBJ2-7; 7 positions match TRBD2. CDR1 and CDR2 from the germline V gene are GTSNPN and SVGIG (reference sequence). The junction had 9 bases not matched to a gene; V was cut back by 3 bases and J by 1 base. This CDR3 has 15 amino acids. DNA for the CDR3: TGTGCCTGGAGAATCCCGGGAGGTCCATCCTACGAGCAGTACTTC. Its protein product is CAWRIPGGPSYEQYF.

DNA for the CDR3: TGTGCCAGCAGATTCATGGCTAGCACAGATACGCAGTATTTT. Translating it yields CASRFMASTDTQYF. V is TRBV7-8 and J is TRBJ2-3; unclear D gene. The CDR3 sequence is 14 residues long. V was shortened by 6 bases and J by 0 bases, with 10 bases between the two germline ends. Germline lookup yields CDR1 SGHVS and CDR2 FQNEAQ.

The CDR3 DNA reads as TGTGCCAGCTCACCCTCGGGTCAGAACGAAGCTTTCTTT. Protein sequence: CASSPSGQNEAFF. The chain carries TRBV18 and TRBJ1-1; D gene uncertain. CDR3 length equals 13 residues. V was clipped by 3 bases and J by 8 bases, with 13 bases between them. Germline V lookup: CDR1 KGHSH, CDR2 LQKENI.

The rearrangement uses TRBV18 and TRBJ2-2, with 7 bases fitting TRBD2. Germline V lookup: CDR1 KGHSH, CDR2 LQKENI. V shed 3 bases, J shed 7 bases, and the junction held 5 bases outside the gene matches. The CDR3 spans 14 residues. CDR3 DNA sequence: TGTGCCAGCTCACCGGGCACGGGAGGCGGGGAGCTGTTTTTT. This gives the protein CASSPGTGGGELFF.

The CDR3 spells CASSLRGGASGSYEQYF. Written as DNA, the CDR3 is TGTGCCAGCAGCTTAAGAGGAGGTGCTAGCGGATCCTACGAGCAGTACTTC. The rearrangement uses TRBV7-9 and TRBJ2-7; 7 bases fit TRBD2. The CDR3 extends over 17 amino acids. CDR1 is SEHNR, CDR2 FQNEAQ, per germline (reference sequence). Trimming took 2 bases from V and 1 from J; bases not matched to a gene: 11. Drawing the rest from reference TRBV7-9 and TRBJ2-7, the complete variable domain is DTGVSQNPRHKITKRGQNVTFRCDPISEHNRLYWYRQTLGQGPEFLTYFQNEAQLEKSRLLSDRFSAERPKGSFSTLEIQRTEQGDSAMYLCASSLRGGASGSYEQYFGPGTRLTVT.

V gene TRBV28 combines with J gene TRBJ2-3, with TRBD2 as a possible D gene (6 bases). Per the germline V gene, CDR1 is MDHEN and CDR2 is SYDVKM. Trimming took off 6 bases at V and 6 bases at J, with 13 bases between the two ends. The CDR3 has 13 residues. Written as DNA, the CDR3 is TGTGCCAGCAGGTACCCAGGAGGGGATACGCAGTATTTT. Its protein product is CASRYPGGDTQYF.

The genes are TRBV9 and TRBJ1-2; 7 bases are a match to TRBD1. Germline CDR1 and CDR2: SGDLS and YYNGEE. Trimming took 4 bases from V and 0 from J; bases not matched to a gene: 6. The CDR3 is made up of 15 amino acids. CDR3: CASSKGQSTNYGYTF. In DNA, the CDR3 is TGTGCCAGCAGCAAGGGACAGAGCACTAACTATGGCTACACCTTC.